The rows below give T cell receptor beta chains drawn from one sample of a study of CD8 T cells in Susac syndrome. MiXCR was run by TCRdb on the immunoSEQ multiplex PCR reads, yielding one entry per CDR3 protein. The sample holds around 79,000 distinct CDR3 sequences, about 95% seen once. The sample taken for sequencing was CD8+ T cells from PBMCs. The receptors originated from a human donor with multiple sclerosis. CDR3s include the opening cysteine and the closing phenylalanine or tryptophan. The order of the fields is J gene, clone size, D gene, V gene, CDR3 protein, CDR3 DNA. A D gene is named only where the DNA matches it firmly. Expanded clones are given a class, and other clones once, few, many or no size at all.

j_gene: TRBJ1-1; abundance: NA; d_gene: NA; v_gene: TRBV27; CDR3aa: CASTAAGPNTEAFF; CDR3nt: TGTGCCAGCACCGCGGCAGGACCAAACACTGAAGCTTTCTTT
j_gene: TRBJ1-2; abundance: NA; d_gene: NA; v_gene: TRBV30; CDR3aa: CAWSLNEGYTF; CDR3nt: TGTGCCTGGAGTTTGAATGAGGGCTACACCTTC
j_gene: TRBJ2-1; abundance: once; d_gene: TRBD2; v_gene: TRBV30; CDR3aa: CAWKAGGRFEQFF; CDR3nt: TGTGCCTGGAAAGCGGGGGGGCGATTTGAGCAGTTCTTC
j_gene: TRBJ1-2; abundance: NA; d_gene: NA; v_gene: TRBV12-3/TRBV12-4; CDR3aa: CASSSSRSEYGYTF; CDR3nt: TGTGCCAGCAGTTCCTCCCGTTCTGAGTATGGCTACACCTTC
j_gene: TRBJ2-7; abundance: NA; d_gene: TRBD2; v_gene: TRBV29-1; CDR3aa: CSAGGDYEQYF; CDR3nt: TGCAGCGCCGGGGGGGACTACGAGCAGTACTTC
j_gene: TRBJ2-7; abundance: NA; d_gene: NA; v_gene: TRBV29-1; CDR3aa: CSVDDGGVEQYF; CDR3nt: TGCAGCGTTGACGATGGAGGGGTCGAGCAGTACTTC
j_gene: TRBJ2-1; abundance: NA; d_gene: NA; v_gene: TRBV29-1; CDR3aa: CSVEQGGEQFF; CDR3nt: TGCAGCGTTGAACAGGGGGGTGAGCAGTTCTTC
j_gene: TRBJ2-3; abundance: once; d_gene: NA; v_gene: TRBV5-4; CDR3aa: CASSFGRATDTQYF; CDR3nt: TGTGCCAGCAGCTTTGGCCGAGCAACAGATACGCAGTATTTT
j_gene: TRBJ1-1; abundance: NA; d_gene: NA; v_gene: TRBV3-1; CDR3aa: CASSQGHNGEAFF; CDR3nt: TGTGCCAGCAGCCAAGGACATAATGGAGAAGCTTTCTTT
j_gene: TRBJ2-7; abundance: NA; d_gene: NA; v_gene: TRBV19; CDR3aa: CASSPTEGYEQYF; CDR3nt: TGTGCCAGTAGTCCGACGGAGGGATACGAGCAGTACTTC
j_gene: TRBJ1-2; abundance: NA; d_gene: NA; v_gene: TRBV9; CDR3aa: CASSVRDTGGYTF; CDR3nt: TGTGCCAGCAGCGTCCGGGACACAGGAGGCTACACCTTC
j_gene: TRBJ1-1; abundance: NA; d_gene: NA; v_gene: TRBV29-1; CDR3aa: CSVQQGKGAEAFF; CDR3nt: TGCAGCGTCCAACAGGGAAAGGGTGCTGAAGCTTTCTTT
j_gene: TRBJ1-2; abundance: NA; d_gene: NA; v_gene: TRBV6-5; CDR3aa: CATKQGYGYTF; CDR3nt: TGTGCCACCAAACAGGGCTATGGCTACACCTTC
j_gene: TRBJ2-7; abundance: NA; d_gene: NA; v_gene: TRBV29-1; CDR3aa: CSSQDASSYEQYF; CDR3nt: TGCAGCTCCCAGGACGCCAGCTCCTACGAGCAGTACTTC
j_gene: TRBJ2-7; abundance: NA; d_gene: NA; v_gene: TRBV7-9; CDR3aa: CASSRDGYYEQYF; CDR3nt: TGTGCCAGCAGCAGGGACGGGTACTACGAGCAGTACTTC
j_gene: TRBJ1-2; abundance: NA; d_gene: TRBD1; v_gene: TRBV27; CDR3aa: CASRTLGTGSKGLTF; CDR3nt: TGTGCCAGCAGGACACTTGGGACAGGCTCGAAGGGGCTCACCTTC
j_gene: TRBJ2-3; abundance: NA; d_gene: NA; v_gene: TRBV5-1; CDR3aa: CASSLAQEGPDTQYF; CDR3nt: TGCGCCAGCAGCTTGGCGCAGGAGGGCCCAGATACGCAGTATTTT
j_gene: TRBJ2-7; abundance: NA; d_gene: NA; v_gene: TRBV9; CDR3aa: CASSVDSGERTVLDEQYF; CDR3nt: TGTGCCAGCAGCGTAGACAGCGGAGAGAGGACCGTCCTCGACGAGCAGTACTTC
j_gene: TRBJ2-1; abundance: NA; d_gene: TRBD2; v_gene: TRBV24-1; CDR3aa: CATSESSGGYNEQFF; CDR3nt: TGTGCCACCAGTGAATCTAGCGGGGGATACAATGAGCAGTTCTTC
j_gene: TRBJ2-1; abundance: NA; d_gene: TRBD2; v_gene: TRBV2; CDR3aa: CASSEAGTSGRREQFF; CDR3nt: TGTGCCAGCAGTGAAGCCGGGACTAGCGGGAGGAGGGAGCAGTTCTTC
j_gene: TRBJ2-2; abundance: NA; d_gene: NA; v_gene: TRBV12-5; CDR3aa: CASELPGGTGELFF; CDR3nt: TGTGCTAGTGAGTTGCCAGGGGGGACCGGGGAGCTGTTTTTT
j_gene: TRBJ2-1; abundance: NA; d_gene: TRBD2; v_gene: TRBV20-1; CDR3aa: CSAKSGSFNEQFF; CDR3nt: TGCAGTGCTAAAAGCGGGAGCTTTAATGAGCAGTTCTTC
j_gene: TRBJ1-1; abundance: NA; d_gene: NA; v_gene: TRBV6-5; CDR3aa: CASSFAWGTEAFF; CDR3nt: TGTGCCAGCAGTTTTGCTTGGGGCACTGAAGCTTTCTTT
j_gene: TRBJ2-5; abundance: NA; d_gene: TRBD1; v_gene: TRBV13; CDR3aa: CASSVDGDRGMGETQYF; CDR3nt: TGTGCCAGCAGCGTCGACGGGGACAGGGGTATGGGAGAGACCCAGTACTTC
j_gene: TRBJ1-5; abundance: NA; d_gene: NA; v_gene: TRBV27; CDR3aa: CASSFYSNQPQHF; CDR3nt: TGTGCCAGCAGTTTTTATAGCAATCAGCCCCAGCATTTT
j_gene: TRBJ2-7; abundance: NA; d_gene: NA; v_gene: TRBV6-2/TRBV6-3; CDR3aa: CASSYSRAANRILLEQYF; CDR3nt: TGTGCCAGCAGTTACTCGAGGGCCGCGAACCGAATCCTACTCGAGCAGTACTTC
j_gene: TRBJ1-1; abundance: NA; d_gene: NA; v_gene: TRBV19; CDR3aa: CASSGFGPPGTEAFF; CDR3nt: TGTGCCAGTAGTGGTTTCGGACCCCCGGGCACTGAAGCTTTCTTT
j_gene: TRBJ1-5; abundance: NA; d_gene: NA; v_gene: TRBV4-2; CDR3aa: CASSTGYSNQPQHF; CDR3nt: TGTGCCAGCAGCACGGGGTATAGCAATCAGCCCCAGCATTTT
j_gene: TRBJ2-5; abundance: NA; d_gene: TRBD2; v_gene: TRBV7-9; CDR3aa: CASSVTRLASQETQYF; CDR3nt: TGTGCCAGCAGCGTTACTCGACTAGCGTCTCAAGAGACCCAGTACTTC
j_gene: TRBJ1-2; abundance: NA; d_gene: NA; v_gene: TRBV29-1; CDR3aa: CSAPGHGGGYTF; CDR3nt: TGCAGCGCCCCGGGACACGGAGGAGGCTACACCTTC
j_gene: TRBJ2-2; abundance: NA; d_gene: NA; v_gene: TRBV20-1; CDR3aa: CSAGPDGTYTGELFF; CDR3nt: TGCAGTGCCGGGCCCGACGGGACCTACACCGGGGAGCTGTTTTTT
j_gene: TRBJ2-7; abundance: NA; d_gene: NA; v_gene: TRBV9; CDR3aa: CASSVGGWGEIYEQYF; CDR3nt: TGTGCCAGCAGCGTAGGCGGTTGGGGGGAGATCTACGAGCAGTACTTC
j_gene: TRBJ2-5; abundance: once; d_gene: NA; v_gene: TRBV7-7; CDR3aa: CASREDGKETQYF; CDR3nt: TGTGCCAGCAGGGAGGACGGAAAAGAGACCCAGTACTTC
j_gene: TRBJ1-1; abundance: NA; d_gene: NA; v_gene: TRBV14; CDR3aa: CASRPYLNTEAFF; CDR3nt: TGTGCCAGCAGACCCTATTTGAACACTGAAGCTTTCTTT
j_gene: TRBJ2-7; abundance: once; d_gene: TRBD2; v_gene: TRBV11-2; CDR3aa: CASSPRRSGRILYEQYF; CDR3nt: TGTGCCAGCAGCCCGCGTAGGAGCGGGAGGATTTTGTACGAGCAGTACTTC
j_gene: TRBJ2-4; abundance: NA; d_gene: NA; v_gene: TRBV2; CDR3aa: CASSEFQGLIQYF; CDR3nt: TGTGCCAGCAGTGAATTCCAAGGACTCATTCAGTACTTC
j_gene: TRBJ2-3; abundance: NA; d_gene: NA; v_gene: TRBV4-1; CDR3aa: CASSPRSSSTDTQYF; CDR3nt: TGCGCCAGCAGCCCGAGGAGTTCTAGCACAGATACGCAGTATTTT
j_gene: TRBJ1-1; abundance: NA; d_gene: TRBD1; v_gene: TRBV7-9; CDR3aa: CASSRPGGPNTEAFF; CDR3nt: TGTGCCAGCAGCCGTCCAGGGGGCCCGAACACTGAAGCTTTCTTT
j_gene: TRBJ1-1; abundance: NA; d_gene: TRBD1; v_gene: TRBV25-1; CDR3aa: CASSAFSTGGLNTEAFF; CDR3nt: TGTGCCAGCAGTGCCTTTAGTACAGGGGGTTTGAACACTGAAGCTTTCTTT
j_gene: TRBJ2-7; abundance: NA; d_gene: TRBD2; v_gene: TRBV19; CDR3aa: CASSRVSGGTYEQYF; CDR3nt: TGTGCCAGTAGTAGGGTGAGCGGGGGGACCTACGAGCAGTACTTC
j_gene: TRBJ1-4; abundance: NA; d_gene: NA; v_gene: TRBV19; CDR3aa: CASSIWEVPRGKLFF; CDR3nt: TGTGCCAGTAGTATCTGGGAGGTCCCCCGCGGAAAACTGTTTTTT
j_gene: TRBJ2-1; abundance: NA; d_gene: NA; v_gene: TRBV24-1; CDR3aa: CATSDRQYNEQFF; CDR3nt: TGTGCCACCAGTGATCGACAGTACAATGAGCAGTTCTTC
j_gene: TRBJ2-7; abundance: few; d_gene: NA; v_gene: TRBV6-2/TRBV6-3; CDR3aa: CASSYSDSSYEQYF; CDR3nt: TGTGCCAGCAGTTACTCGGACAGCTCCTACGAGCAGTACTTC
j_gene: TRBJ1-4; abundance: NA; d_gene: NA; v_gene: TRBV6-5; CDR3aa: CASSYRVGNEKLFF; CDR3nt: TGTGCCAGCAGTTACAGGGTGGGAAATGAAAAACTGTTTTTT
j_gene: TRBJ2-7; abundance: NA; d_gene: NA; v_gene: TRBV5-1; CDR3aa: CASSLTVGSYEQYF; CDR3nt: TGCGCCAGCAGCTTGACAGTAGGCTCCTACGAGCAGTACTTC
j_gene: TRBJ2-2; abundance: NA; d_gene: NA; v_gene: TRBV6-5; CDR3aa: CASSYSAGELFF; CDR3nt: TGTGCCAGCAGTTACTCGGCCGGGGAGCTGTTTTTT
j_gene: TRBJ2-3; abundance: NA; d_gene: NA; v_gene: TRBV19; CDR3aa: CASRPGKGTDTQYF; CDR3nt: TGTGCCAGTCGGCCAGGGAAGGGCACAGATACGCAGTATTTT